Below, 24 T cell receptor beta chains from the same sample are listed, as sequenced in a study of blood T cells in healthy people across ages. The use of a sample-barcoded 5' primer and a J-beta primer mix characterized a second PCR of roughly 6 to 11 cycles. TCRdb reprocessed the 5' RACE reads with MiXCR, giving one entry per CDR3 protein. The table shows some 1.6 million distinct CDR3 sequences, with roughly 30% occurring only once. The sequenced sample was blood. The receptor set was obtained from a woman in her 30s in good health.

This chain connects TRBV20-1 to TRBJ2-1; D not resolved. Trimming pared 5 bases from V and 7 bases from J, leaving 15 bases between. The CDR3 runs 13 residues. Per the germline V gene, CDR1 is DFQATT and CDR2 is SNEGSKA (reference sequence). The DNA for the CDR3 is TGCAGTGCTGACACCCGTACCGGGAATGAGCAGTTCTTC. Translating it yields CSADTRTGNEQFF.

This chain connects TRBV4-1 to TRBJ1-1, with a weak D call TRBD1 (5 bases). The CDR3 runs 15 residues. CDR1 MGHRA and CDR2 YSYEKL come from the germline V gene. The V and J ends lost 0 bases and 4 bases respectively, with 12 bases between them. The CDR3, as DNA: TGCGCCAGCAGCCAAGAAACGGGGCTGGGCACTGAAGCTTTCTTT. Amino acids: CASSQETGLGTEAFF.

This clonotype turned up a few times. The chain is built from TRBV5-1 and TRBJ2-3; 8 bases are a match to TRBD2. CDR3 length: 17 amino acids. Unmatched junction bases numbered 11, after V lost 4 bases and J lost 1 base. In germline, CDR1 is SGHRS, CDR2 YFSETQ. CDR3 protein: CASSTWEYGGGTDTQYF. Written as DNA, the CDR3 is TGCGCCAGCAGCACGTGGGAGTACGGGGGGGGCACAGATACGCAGTATTTT.

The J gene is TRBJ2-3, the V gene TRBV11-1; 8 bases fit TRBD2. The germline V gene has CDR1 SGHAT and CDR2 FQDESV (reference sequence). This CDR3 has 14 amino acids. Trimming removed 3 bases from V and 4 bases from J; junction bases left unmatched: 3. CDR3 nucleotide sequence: TGTGCCAGCAGCTTCGGGGGGGCAGCAGATACGCAGTATTTT. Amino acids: CASSFGGAADTQYF. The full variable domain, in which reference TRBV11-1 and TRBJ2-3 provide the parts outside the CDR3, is EAEVAQSPRYKITEKSQAVAFWCDPISGHATLYWYRQILGQGPELLVQFQDESVVDDSQLPKDRFSAERLKGVDSTLKIQPAELGDSAMYLCASSFGGAADTQYFGPGTRLTVL.

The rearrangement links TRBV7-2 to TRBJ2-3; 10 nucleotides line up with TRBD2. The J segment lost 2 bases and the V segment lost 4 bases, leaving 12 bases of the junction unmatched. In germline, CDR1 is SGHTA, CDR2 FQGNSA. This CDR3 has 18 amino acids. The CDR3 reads CASSSRLVLAGHTDTQYF. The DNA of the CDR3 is TGTGCCAGCAGCTCTAGGCTGGTACTAGCGGGGCACACAGATACGCAGTATTTT. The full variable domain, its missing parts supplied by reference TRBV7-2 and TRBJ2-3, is GAGVSQSPSNKVTEKGKDVELRCDPISGHTALYWYRQSLGQGLEFLIYFQGNSAPDKSGLPSDRFSAERTGGSVSTLTIQRTQQEDSAVYLCASSSRLVLAGHTDTQYFGPGTRLTVL.

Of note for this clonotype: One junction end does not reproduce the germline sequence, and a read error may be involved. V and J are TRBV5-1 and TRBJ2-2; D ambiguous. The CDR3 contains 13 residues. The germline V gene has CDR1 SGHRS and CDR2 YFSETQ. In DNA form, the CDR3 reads TGTGCCAGCAGCGAAGGGCGTGCCGGGGAGCTGTTTTTT. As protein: CASSEGRAGELFF.

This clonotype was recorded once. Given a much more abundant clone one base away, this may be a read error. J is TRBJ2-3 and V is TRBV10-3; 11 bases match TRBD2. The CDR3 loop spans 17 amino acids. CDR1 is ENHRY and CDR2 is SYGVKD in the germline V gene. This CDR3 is CAISESRLAGRTGTQYF. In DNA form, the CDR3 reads TGTGCCATCAGTGAGTCCAGACTAGCGGGGCGCACAGGTACGCAGTATTTT.

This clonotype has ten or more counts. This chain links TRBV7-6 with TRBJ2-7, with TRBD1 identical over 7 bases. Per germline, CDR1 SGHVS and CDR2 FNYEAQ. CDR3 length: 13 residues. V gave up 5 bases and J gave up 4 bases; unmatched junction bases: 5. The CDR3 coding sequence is TGTGCCAGCAGCCCGACAGGGTTTTACGAGCAGTACTTC. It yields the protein CASSPTGFYEQYF.

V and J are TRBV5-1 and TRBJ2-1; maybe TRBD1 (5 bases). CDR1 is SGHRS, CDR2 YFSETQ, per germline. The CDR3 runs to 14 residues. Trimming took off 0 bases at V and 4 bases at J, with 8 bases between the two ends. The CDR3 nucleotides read TGCGCCAGCAGCTTGGACAGGATTTACAATGAGCAGTTCTTC. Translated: CASSLDRIYNEQFF.

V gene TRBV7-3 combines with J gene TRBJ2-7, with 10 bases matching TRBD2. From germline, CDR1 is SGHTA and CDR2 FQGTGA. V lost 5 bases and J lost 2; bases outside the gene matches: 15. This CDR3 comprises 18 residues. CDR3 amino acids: CASSAQGSGRSLTYEQYF. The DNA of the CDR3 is TGTGCCAGCAGCGCTCAGGGTAGCGGGAGGTCCCTCACCTACGAGCAGTACTTC. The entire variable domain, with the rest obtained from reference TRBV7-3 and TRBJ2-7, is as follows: GAGVSQTPSNKVTEKGKYVELRCDPISGHTALYWYRQSLGQGPEFLIYFQGTGAADDSGLPNDRFFAVRPEGSVSTLKIQRTERGDSAVYLCASSAQGSGRSLTYEQYFGPGTRLTVT.

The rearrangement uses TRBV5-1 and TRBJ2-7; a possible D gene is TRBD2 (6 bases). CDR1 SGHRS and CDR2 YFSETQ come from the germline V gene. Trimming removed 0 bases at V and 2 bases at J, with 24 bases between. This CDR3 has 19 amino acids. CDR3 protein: CASSLGQTLITRGTYEQYF. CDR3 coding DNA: TGCGCCAGCAGCTTGGGCCAAACGCTTATAACACGGGGGACCTACGAGCAGTACTTC.

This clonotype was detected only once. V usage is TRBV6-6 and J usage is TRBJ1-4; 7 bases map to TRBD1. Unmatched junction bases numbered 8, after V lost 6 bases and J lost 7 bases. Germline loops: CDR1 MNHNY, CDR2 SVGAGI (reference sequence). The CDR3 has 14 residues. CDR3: CASSRGTDGEKLFF. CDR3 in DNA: TGTGCCAGCAGCCGCGGGACAGATGGTGAAAAACTGTTTTTT.

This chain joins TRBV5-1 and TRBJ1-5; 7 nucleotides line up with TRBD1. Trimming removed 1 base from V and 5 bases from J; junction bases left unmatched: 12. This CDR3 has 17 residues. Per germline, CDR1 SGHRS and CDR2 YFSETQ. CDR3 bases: TGCGCCAGCAGCTTGTTCCCCCGGGACAGTTATGATCAGCCCCAGCATTTT. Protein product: CASSLFPRDSYDQPQHF.

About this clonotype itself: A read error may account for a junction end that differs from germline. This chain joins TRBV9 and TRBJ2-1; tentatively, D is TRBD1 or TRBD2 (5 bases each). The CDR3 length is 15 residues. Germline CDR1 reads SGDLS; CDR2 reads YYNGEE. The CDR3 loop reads CASSAGARNYNEQVF. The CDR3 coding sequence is TGTGCCAGCAGCGCCGGGGCTAGGAACTACAATGAGCAGGTCTTC.

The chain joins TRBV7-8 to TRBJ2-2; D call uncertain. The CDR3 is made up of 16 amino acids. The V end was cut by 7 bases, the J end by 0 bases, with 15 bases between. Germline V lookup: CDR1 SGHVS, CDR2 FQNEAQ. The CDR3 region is CASIKGLFANTGELFF. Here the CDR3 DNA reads TGTGCCAGCATTAAGGGCCTGTTCGCGAACACCGGGGAGCTGTTTTTT.

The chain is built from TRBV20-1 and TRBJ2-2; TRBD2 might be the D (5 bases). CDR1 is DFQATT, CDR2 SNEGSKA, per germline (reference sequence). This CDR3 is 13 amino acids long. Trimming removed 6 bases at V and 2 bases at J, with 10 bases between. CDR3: CSAISGNTGELFF. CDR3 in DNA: TGCAGTGCGATCAGCGGAAACACCGGGGAGCTGTTTTTT.

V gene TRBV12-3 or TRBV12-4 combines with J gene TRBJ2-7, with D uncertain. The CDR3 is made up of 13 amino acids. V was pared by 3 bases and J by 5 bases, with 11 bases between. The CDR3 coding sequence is TGTGCCAGCAGTTTCGGCCTTGACGACGAGCAGTACTTC. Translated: CASSFGLDDEQYF.

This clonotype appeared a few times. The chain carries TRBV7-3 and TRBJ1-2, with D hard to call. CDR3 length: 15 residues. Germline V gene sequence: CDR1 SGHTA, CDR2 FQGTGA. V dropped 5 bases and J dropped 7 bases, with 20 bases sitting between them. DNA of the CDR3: TGTGCCAGCAGCGATGGAACGGGAGACACGGCTGGCTACACCTTC. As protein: CASSDGTGDTAGYTF.

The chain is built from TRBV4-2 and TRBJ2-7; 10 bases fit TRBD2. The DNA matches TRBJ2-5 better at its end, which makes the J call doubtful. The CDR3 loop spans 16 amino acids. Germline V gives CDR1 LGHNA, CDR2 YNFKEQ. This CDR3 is CASSPGGSGGAKTQYF. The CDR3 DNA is TGTGCCAGCAGCCCCGGGGGAAGCGGGGGGGCCAAGACCCAGTACTTC.

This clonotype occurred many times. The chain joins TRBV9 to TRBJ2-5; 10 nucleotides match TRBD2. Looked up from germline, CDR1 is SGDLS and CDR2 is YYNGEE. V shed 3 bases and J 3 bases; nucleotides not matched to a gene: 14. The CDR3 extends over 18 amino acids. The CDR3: CASSASYEGSGREETQYF. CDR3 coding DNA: TGTGCCAGCAGCGCTTCATATGAGGGAAGCGGGAGGGAAGAGACCCAGTACTTC. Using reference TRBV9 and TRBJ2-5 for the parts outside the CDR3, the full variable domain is DSGVTQTPKHLITATGQRVTLRCSPRSGDLSVYWYQQSLDQGLQFLIQYYNGEERAKGNILERFSAQQFPDLHSELNLSSLELGDSALYFCASSASYEGSGREETQYFGPGTRLLVL.

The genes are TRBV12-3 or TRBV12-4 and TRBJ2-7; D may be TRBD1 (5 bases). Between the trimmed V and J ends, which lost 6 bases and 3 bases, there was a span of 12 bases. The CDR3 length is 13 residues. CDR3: CASRGPPDYEQYF. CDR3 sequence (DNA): TGTGCCAGCAGGGGGCCCCCCGACTACGAGCAGTACTTC.

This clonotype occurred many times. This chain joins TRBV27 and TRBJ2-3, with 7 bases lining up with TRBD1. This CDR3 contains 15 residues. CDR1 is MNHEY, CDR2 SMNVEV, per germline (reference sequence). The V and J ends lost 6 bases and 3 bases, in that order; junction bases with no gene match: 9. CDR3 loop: CASRFRQGRTDTQYF. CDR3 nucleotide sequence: TGTGCCAGCAGATTTAGACAGGGAAGGACAGATACGCAGTATTTT.

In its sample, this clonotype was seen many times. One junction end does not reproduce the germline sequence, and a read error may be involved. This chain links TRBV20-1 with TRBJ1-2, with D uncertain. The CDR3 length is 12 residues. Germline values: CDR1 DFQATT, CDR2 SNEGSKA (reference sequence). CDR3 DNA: TGCAGTGCTGGAGAAGACGGCTATGGCTACACCTTC. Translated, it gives CSAGEDGYGYTF.

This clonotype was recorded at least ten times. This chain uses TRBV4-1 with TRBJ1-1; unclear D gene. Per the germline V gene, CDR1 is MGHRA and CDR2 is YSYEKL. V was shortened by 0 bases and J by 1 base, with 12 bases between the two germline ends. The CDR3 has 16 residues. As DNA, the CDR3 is TGCGCCAGCAGCCAAGAGTACCAGAAAGCGAACACTGAAGCTTTCTTT. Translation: CASSQEYQKANTEAFF.